The next 23 T cell receptor beta chains were all read from a single sample in a study of T cell repertoires in cytomegalovirus infection. Antigens of these TCRs are unknown. TCRdb reprocessed the reads via MiXCR and lists one record per CDR3 protein. The table shows some 800,000 distinct CDR3 sequences, with 32% occurring only once. The specimen comprised cultured CD8+ T cells from PBMCs, sampled from culture after CMV antigen stimulation. Every receptor here comes from a human donor in good health (CMV status not recorded). Some clones in this sample may be carry-over from other donors' samples.

V gene TRBV7-9 combines with J gene TRBJ1-1; TRBD1 might be the D (6 bases). Germline assignment: CDR1 SEHNR and CDR2 FQNEAQ (reference sequence). This CDR3 region has 15 residues. V was trimmed by 4 bases and J by 1 base, leaving 13 bases between them. CDR3 region: CASSSLQGKNTEAFF. The CDR3 DNA follows: TGTGCCAGCAGCTCCCTACAGGGAAAGAACACTGAAGCTTTCTTT.

This sequence joins TRBV29-1 and TRBJ2-6, with 8 bases aligning to TRBD1. The CDR3 is 18 amino acids. Unmatched junction bases numbered 15, after V lost 6 bases and J lost 2 bases. Germline-derived CDR1 and CDR2 are SQVTM and ANQGSEA. DNA of the CDR3: TGCAGCGTGCCCGACTCCGGGCCAGGGGGCACTGGGGCCAACGTCCTGACTTTC. It is translated as CSVPDSGPGGTGANVLTF.

This clonotype was seen repeatedly, ten times or more. This chain's CDR3 is CASSLEASSTDTQYF. CDR3 in DNA: TGTGCCAGCAGCTTAGAGGCCAGTAGCACAGATACGCAGTATTTT. V is TRBV7-2 and J is TRBJ2-3; D gene unclear. The CDR3 extends over 15 amino acids. V lost 1 base, J lost 0 bases, and 8 bases lay in between. Per the germline V gene, CDR1 is SGHTA and CDR2 is FQGNSA.

The table lists this clonotype with a few counts. V usage is TRBV10-3 and J usage is TRBJ1-2, with 10 bases matching TRBD1. V lost 6 bases, J lost 4 bases, and 2 bases stayed unmatched. The CDR3 spans 13 residues. Germline values: CDR1 ENHRY, CDR2 SYGVKD. The CDR3 nucleotides read TGTGCCATCAGGGGGGACAGGGGCTATGGCTACACCTTC. It encodes CAIRGDRGYGYTF.

With regard to this clonotype: A read error may explain this, as a much larger clone is one base away. The rearrangement joins TRBV7-6 to TRBJ1-1; tentatively, D is TRBD1 (5 bases). From germline, CDR1 is SGHVS and CDR2 FNYEAQ. CDR3 length equals 14 residues. This chain's CDR3 is CANSLFRSGAEAFF. The CDR3 DNA follows: TGTGCCAACAGCTTATTTAGGTCGGGGGCTGAAGCTTTCTTT.

J is TRBJ1-1 and V is TRBV27; 7 nucleotides match TRBD1. The germline CDR1 and CDR2 sequences are MNHEY and SMNVEV (reference sequence). Trimming at V came to 2 bases and at J to 3 bases, leaving 9 bases not matched to a gene. The CDR3 consists of 16 residues. Here the CDR3 reads CASSLDRVVGDTEAFF. As DNA, the CDR3 is TGTGCCAGCAGTTTAGACAGGGTGGTAGGCGACACTGAAGCTTTCTTT.

This sequence joins TRBV29-1 and TRBJ2-1; tentatively, D is TRBD2 (5 bases). The CDR3 has 13 amino acids. Trimming pared 6 bases from V and 4 bases from J, leaving 13 bases between. Germline V gives CDR1 SQVTM, CDR2 ANQGSEA. CDR3 region: CSVNWGVYNEQFF. CDR3 DNA sequence: TGCAGCGTCAACTGGGGAGTATACAATGAGCAGTTCTTC.

This clonotype occurred many times. The chain couples TRBV7-2 to TRBJ2-3, with D possibly matching TRBD2 (5 bases). Trimming took off 4 bases at V and 0 bases at J, with 11 bases between the two ends. Germline lookup yields CDR1 SGHTA and CDR2 FQGNSA. The CDR3 contains 15 residues. The CDR3 DNA reads TGTGCCAGCAGCTCTTATACGGGGAGCACAGATACGCAGTATTTT. Translated, it gives CASSSYTGSTDTQYF. Variable domain in full (rest from reference TRBV7-2 and TRBJ2-3): GAGVSQSPSNKVTEKGKDVELRCDPISGHTALYWYRQSLGQGLEFLIYFQGNSAPDKSGLPSDRFSAERTGGSVSTLTIQRTQQEDSAVYLCASSSYTGSTDTQYFGPGTRLTVL.

V usage is TRBV20-1 and J usage is TRBJ2-1; 9 bases are shared with TRBD1. Trimming removed 5 bases from V and 2 bases from J; junction bases left unmatched: 16. The germline CDR1 and CDR2 sequences are DFQATT and SNEGSKA (reference sequence). CDR3 size: 18 residues. This CDR3 reads CSAPLQGAIATPYNEQFF. CDR3 nucleotide sequence: TGCAGTGCTCCGTTACAGGGGGCGATTGCTACCCCCTACAATGAGCAGTTCTTC.

The chain employs TRBV29-1 and TRBJ2-6; the D is unclear. V lost 1 base, J lost 0 bases, and 7 bases lay in between. From germline, CDR1 is SQVTM and CDR2 ANQGSEA. The CDR3 runs to 15 residues. CDR3 loop: CSVEGRISGANVLTF. The CDR3, as DNA: TGCAGCGTTGAAGGACGGATCTCTGGGGCCAACGTCCTGACTTTC.

The DNA for the CDR3 is TGTGCCAGCAGCTCGATTAGCGGGGGGGCCGACGAGCAGTACTTC. Translating it yields CASSSISGGADEQYF. This chain joins TRBV7-6 and TRBJ2-7; TRBD2 matches at 11 bases. The CDR3 extends over 15 amino acids. J lost 5 bases, V lost 4 bases, and 7 bases had no gene match. CDR1 and CDR2 from the germline V gene are SGHVS and FNYEAQ.

This clonotype was seen many times. The gene calls are TRBV7-8 and TRBJ2-1, with D perhaps assigned TRBD1 or TRBD2 (5 bases each). CDR1 is SGHVS, CDR2 FQNEAQ, per germline. V was shortened by 6 bases and J by 1 base, with 16 bases between the two germline ends. This CDR3 has 16 amino acids. The chain's CDR3 is CASSQNWGISYNEQFF. The CDR3 DNA reads as TGTGCCAGCAGTCAAAATTGGGGGATATCCTACAATGAGCAGTTCTTC.

This clonotype has a handful of counts. The chain carries TRBV25-1 and TRBJ2-6, with TRBD1 matching 12 bases. Trimming at V came to 3 bases and at J to 3 bases, leaving 9 bases not matched to a gene. The CDR3 covers 19 residues. The germline gives CDR1 MGHDK, CDR2 SYGVNS. The CDR3 sequence is CASSDPSGTGGSGANVLTF. The DNA for the CDR3 is TGTGCCAGCAGTGATCCTAGCGGGACAGGGGGCAGTGGGGCCAACGTCCTGACTTTC.

This clonotype was observed at least ten times. This chain joins TRBV11-1 and TRBJ1-1; 9 bases agree with TRBD1. The V gene's germline CDR1 is SGHAT and CDR2 FQDESV (reference sequence). The CDR3 is 15 residues long. With 5 bases clipped from V and 2 bases from J, the junction kept 6 bases outside the gene matches. In DNA form, the CDR3 reads TGTGCCAGCAGCATACAGGGGGCAGGAAACACTGAAGCTTTCTTT. This gives the protein CASSIQGAGNTEAFF. Together with reference TRBV11-1 and TRBJ1-1, the CDR3 gives the full variable domain: EAEVAQSPRYKITEKSQAVAFWCDPISGHATLYWYRQILGQGPELLVQFQDESVVDDSQLPKDRFSAERLKGVDSTLKIQPAELGDSAMYLCASSIQGAGNTEAFFGQGTRLTVV.

This clonotype was picked up many times. The chain uses TRBV7-8 and TRBJ2-5, with D uncertain. The CDR3 contains 11 residues. Germline lookup yields CDR1 SGHVS and CDR2 FQNEAQ. Trimming shortened V by 5 bases and J by 7 bases, and 8 bases separated the two germline ends. CDR3 region: CASSPSGTQYF. CDR3 nucleotide sequence: TGTGCCAGCAGCCCTAGTGGGACCCAGTACTTC.

This clonotype was recorded only once. One base away lies a much larger clone, so this may be a sequencing read error. The V gene is TRBV7-2, the J gene TRBJ2-7; D might be TRBD2 (5 bases). The germline gives CDR1 SGHTA, CDR2 FQGNSA. The length of the CDR3 is 17 residues. CDR3 nucleotide sequence: TGTGTCAGCAGCTCAACACACCGGGATCGACCCTCCTACGAGCAGTACGTC. It encodes CVSSSTHRDRPSYEQYV.

This rearrangement joins TRBV7-9 to TRBJ2-5, with 7 bases that match TRBD1. The CDR3 sequence is 15 residues long. The germline CDR1 and CDR2 sequences are SEHNR and FQNEAQ (reference sequence). V gave up 6 bases and J gave up 2 bases; unmatched junction bases: 9. The CDR3 bases are TGTGCCAGCAGTTCACCTCGGGACAGTCAAGAGACCCAGTACTTC. Translated, it gives CASSSPRDSQETQYF. The full variable domain, completed using reference TRBV7-9 and TRBJ2-5, is DTGVSQNPRHKITKRGQNVTFRCDPISEHNRLYWYRQTLGQGPEFLTYFQNEAQLEKSRLLSDRFSAERPKGSFSTLEIQRTEQGDSAMYLCASSSPRDSQETQYFGPGTRLLVL.

This clonotype was seen a handful of times. The chain has TRBV4-1 and TRBJ2-3, with 11 bases matching TRBD2. V lost 0 bases and J lost 2; bases outside the gene matches: 7. The CDR3 contains 18 residues. Per the germline V gene, CDR1 is MGHRA and CDR2 is YSYEKL. The CDR3 DNA reads TGCGCCAGCAGCCAAGATACCCTAGCGGGGGGACCCACAGATACGCAGTATTTT. It translates to CASSQDTLAGGPTDTQYF.

The chain uses TRBV12-3 or TRBV12-4 and TRBJ2-1, with 9 positions matching TRBD1. V lost 6 bases and J lost 7; bases outside the gene matches: 13. The CDR3 has 16 amino acids. The CDR3 coding sequence is TGTGCCAGCAGCTACCCGCGACAGGGGGGTACGAATGAGCAGTTCTTC. Translating it yields CASSYPRQGGTNEQFF.

This clonotype was detected only a few times. V and J are TRBV7-9 and TRBJ1-4, with a tentative D call TRBD1 (6 bases). Germline CDR1 and CDR2: SEHNR and FQNEAQ (reference sequence). The CDR3 spans 15 residues. The CDR3 coding sequence is TGTGCTCTGCGGGGGGCAGGGGTGACTAATGAAAAACTGTTTTTT. It yields the protein CALRGAGVTNEKLFF.

This clonotype was seen only once. One end of the junction is discordant with germline, which a read error may explain. This chain uses TRBV18 with TRBJ1-1; D remains unclear. The V gene's germline CDR1 is KGHSH and CDR2 LQKENI. The CDR3 runs to 15 residues. Written as DNA, the CDR3 is TGTGCCAGCTCACCCGACGAACACAGAAACACTGAAGCTTCCTTT. Amino acids: CASSPDEHRNTEASF.

As regards this clonotype: A read error may account for a junction end that differs from germline. The rearrangement uses TRBV12-3 or TRBV12-4 and TRBJ1-2, with D maybe TRBD1 (5 bases). The CDR3 has 12 amino acids. In nucleotides, the CDR3 is TGTGCCAGCAGTCCAGGGAACTCTGGCTACACCTTC. Amino acids: CASSPGNSGYTF.

Only a few counts were recorded for this clonotype. The chain carries TRBV11-1 and TRBJ2-1, with D unresolved. V was cut by 5 bases and J by 4 bases, with 9 bases left in between. Germline V lookup: CDR1 SGHAT, CDR2 FQDESV (reference sequence). The CDR3 spans 13 residues. CDR3 sequence (DNA): TGTGCCAGCAGCCCCCAGAATTACAATGAGCAGTTCTTC. The encoded protein is CASSPQNYNEQFF.